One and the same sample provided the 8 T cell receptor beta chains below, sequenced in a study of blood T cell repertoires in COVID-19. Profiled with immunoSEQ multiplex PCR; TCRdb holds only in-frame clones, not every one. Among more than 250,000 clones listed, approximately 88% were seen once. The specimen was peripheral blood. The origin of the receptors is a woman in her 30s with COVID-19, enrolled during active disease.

The CDR3 bases are TGTGCCAGCAGCCCTGGGGGCGGGGGCCTTTTTGGGGAGCAGTACTTC. This sequence encodes CASSPGGGGLFGEQYF. The V gene is TRBV11-2, the J gene TRBJ2-7, with a weak D call TRBD2 (7 bases). There are 16 residues in the CDR3. Trimming removed 5 bases at V and 7 bases at J, with 24 bases between. In germline, CDR1 is SGHAT, CDR2 FQNNGV.

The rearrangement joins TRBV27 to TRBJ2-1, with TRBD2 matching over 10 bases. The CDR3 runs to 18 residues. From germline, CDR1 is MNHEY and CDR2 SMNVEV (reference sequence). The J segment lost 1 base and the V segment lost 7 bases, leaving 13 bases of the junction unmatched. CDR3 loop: CASNPLSSSGGSYNEQFF. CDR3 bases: TGTGCCAGCAACCCGCTGAGCTCTAGCGGGGGTTCCTACAATGAGCAGTTCTTC.

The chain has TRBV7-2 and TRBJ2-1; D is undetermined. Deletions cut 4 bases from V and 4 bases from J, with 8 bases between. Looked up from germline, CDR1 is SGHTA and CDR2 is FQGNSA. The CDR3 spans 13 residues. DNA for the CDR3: TGTGCCAGCAGCTCGCGGAAATACAATGAGCAGTTCTTC. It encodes CASSSRKYNEQFF.

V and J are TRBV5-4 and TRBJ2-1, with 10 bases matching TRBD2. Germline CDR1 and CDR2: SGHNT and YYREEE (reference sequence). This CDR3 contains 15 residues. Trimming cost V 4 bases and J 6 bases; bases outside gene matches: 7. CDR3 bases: TGTGCCAGCAGCCAAGAGCGGGGGGGCGTCAATGAGCAGTTCTTC. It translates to CASSQERGGVNEQFF.

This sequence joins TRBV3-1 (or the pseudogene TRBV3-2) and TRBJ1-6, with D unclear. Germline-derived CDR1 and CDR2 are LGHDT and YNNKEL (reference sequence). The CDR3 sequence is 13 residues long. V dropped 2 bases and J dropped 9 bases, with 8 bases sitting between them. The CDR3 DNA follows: TGTGCCAGCAGCCAACTCAGTGTTTCACCCCTCCACTTT. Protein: CASSQLSVSPLHF.

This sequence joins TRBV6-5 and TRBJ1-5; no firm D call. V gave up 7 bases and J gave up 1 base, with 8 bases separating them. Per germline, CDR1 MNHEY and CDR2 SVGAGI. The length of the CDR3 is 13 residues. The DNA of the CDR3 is TGTGCCAGCATGAGGGTCAGCAATCAGCCCCAGCATTTT. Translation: CASMRVSNQPQHF.

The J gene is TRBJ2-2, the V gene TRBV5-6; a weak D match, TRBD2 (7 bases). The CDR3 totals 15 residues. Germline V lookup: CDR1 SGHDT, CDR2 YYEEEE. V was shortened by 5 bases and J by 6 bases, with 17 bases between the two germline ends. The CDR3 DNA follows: TGTGCCAGCAGAAGGGCCGGGGGGCGGTCCGGGGAGCTGTTTTTT. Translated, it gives CASRRAGGRSGELFF.

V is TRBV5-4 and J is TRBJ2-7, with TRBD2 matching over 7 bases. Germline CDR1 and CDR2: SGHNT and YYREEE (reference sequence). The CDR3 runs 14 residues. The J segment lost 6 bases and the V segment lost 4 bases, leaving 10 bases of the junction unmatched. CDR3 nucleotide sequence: TGTGCCAGCAGCCCACGAGCGGGGTGGAGCGAGCAGTACTTC. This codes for CASSPRAGWSEQYF. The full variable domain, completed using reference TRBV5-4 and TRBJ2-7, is ETGVTQSPTHLIKTRGQQVTLRCSSQSGHNTVSWYQQALGQGPQFIFQYYREEENGRGNFPPRFSGLQFPNYSSELNVNALELDDSALYLCASSPRAGWSEQYFGPGTRLTVT.